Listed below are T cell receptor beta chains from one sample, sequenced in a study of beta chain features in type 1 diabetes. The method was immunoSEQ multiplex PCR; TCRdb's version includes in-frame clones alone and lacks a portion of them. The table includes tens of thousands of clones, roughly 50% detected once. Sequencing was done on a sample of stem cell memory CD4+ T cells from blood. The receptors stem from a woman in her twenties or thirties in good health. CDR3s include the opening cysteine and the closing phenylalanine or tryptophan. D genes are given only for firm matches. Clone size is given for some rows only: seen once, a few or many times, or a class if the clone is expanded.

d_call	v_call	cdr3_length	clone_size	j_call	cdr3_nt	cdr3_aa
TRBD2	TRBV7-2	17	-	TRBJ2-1	TGTGCCAGCAGCTCAGCCTTAGCGGGAGGGACCTACAATGAGCAGTTCTTC	CASSSALAGGTYNEQFF
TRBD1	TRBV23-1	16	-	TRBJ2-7	TGCGCCAGCAGTCAATCACCGGGACAGAGCTCCTACGAGCAGTACTTC	CASSQSPGQSSYEQYF
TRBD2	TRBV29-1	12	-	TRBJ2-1	TGCAGCCTTACGGGAGGAACGGCTGAGCAGTTCTTC	CSLTGGTAEQFF
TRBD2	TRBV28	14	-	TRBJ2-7	TGTGCCAGCAATCTAGCGGGAACTTCCCACGAGCAGTACTTC	CASNLAGTSHEQYF
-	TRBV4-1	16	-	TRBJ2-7	TGCGCCAGCAGCCAAGACTCTGGCGGGACCTCCTACGAGCAGTACTTC	CASSQDSGGTSYEQYF
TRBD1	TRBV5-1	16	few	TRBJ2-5	TGCGCCAGCAGCTTGGTGCCAGGGGGCCCACAAGAGACCCAGTACTTC	CASSLVPGGPQETQYF
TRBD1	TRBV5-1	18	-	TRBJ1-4	TGCGCCAGCAGCTTGGCCGGGGCAGGGGGCGCGGCTAATGAAAAACTGTTTTTT	CASSLAGAGGAANEKLFF
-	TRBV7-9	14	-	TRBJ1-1	TGTGCCAGCAGCCCGACAGCAATGAACACTGAAGCTTTCTTT	CASSPTAMNTEAFF
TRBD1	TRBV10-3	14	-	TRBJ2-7	TGTGCCATCAGCACCGGGACAGGGTACTACGAGCAGTACTTC	CAISTGTGYYEQYF
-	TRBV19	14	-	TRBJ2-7	TGTGCCAGTAGTATTTATACAGGGCCCTACGAGCAGTACTTC	CASSIYTGPYEQYF
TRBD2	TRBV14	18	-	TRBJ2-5	TGTGCCAGCAGCCAAGGACACTTCAGCGGGAGGGCCGGGGAGACCCAGTACTTC	CASSQGHFSGRAGETQYF
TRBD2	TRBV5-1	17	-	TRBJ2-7	TGCGCCAGCAGATCAGCGGGAGGGCCGTCAAGCTCCTACGAGCAGTACTTC	CASRSAGGPSSSYEQYF
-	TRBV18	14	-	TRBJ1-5	TGTGCCAGCTCACCACTAGCTAGCGCCCTGGCCCAGCATTTT	CASSPLASALAQHF
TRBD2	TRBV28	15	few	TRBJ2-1	TGTGCCAGCAGTCTATGGACTAGCGGGAGTGGTGAGCAGTTCTTC	CASSLWTSGSGEQFF
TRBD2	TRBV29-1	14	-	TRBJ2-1	TGCAGCGTTGGGGCCAGCGGGGTTTACAATGAGCAGTTCTTC	CSVGASGVYNEQFF
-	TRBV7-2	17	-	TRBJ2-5	TGTGCCAGCAGCTTTGGGGGCCGGCGCAGAGTTCAAGAGACCCAGTACTTC	CASSFGGRRRVQETQYF
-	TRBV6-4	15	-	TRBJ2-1	TGTGCCAGCAGTGACGAGGGTCTAGCCGGCTCTGAGCAGTTCTTC	CASSDEGLAGSEQFF
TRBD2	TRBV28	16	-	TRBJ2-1	TGTGCCAGCAATTTAGCCGGACTAGCGGGAGTAGGTGAGCAGTTCTTC	CASNLAGLAGVGEQFF
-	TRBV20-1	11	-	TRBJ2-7	TGCAGTGCTAGAAAGGGGTGGGAGCAGTACTTC	CSARKGWEQYF
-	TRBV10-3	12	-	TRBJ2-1	TGTGCCATCAGTGCGACAGGTGACGAGCAGTTCTTC	CAISATGDEQFF
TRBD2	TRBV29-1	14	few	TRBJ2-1	TGCAGCGTAACCGGGACTAGCGGGTACAATGAGCAGTTCTTC	CSVTGTSGYNEQFF
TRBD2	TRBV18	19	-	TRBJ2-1	TGTGCCAGCTCACCACTGGTTAGCGGGAATCGGGCCTCCTACAATGAGCAGTTCTTC	CASSPLVSGNRASYNEQFF
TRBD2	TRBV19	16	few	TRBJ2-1	TGTGCCAGTAATTTGCGGACTAGCGGGCGGAAGAATGAGCAGTTCTTC	CASNLRTSGRKNEQFF
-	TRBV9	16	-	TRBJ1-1	TGTGCCAGCAGCGACCCCCTGGCAGGGAAGGGCACTGAAGCTTTCTTT	CASSDPLAGKGTEAFF
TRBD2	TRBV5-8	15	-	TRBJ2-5	TGTGCCAGCAGCGCAGGGACTAGCGGGAAAGAGACCCAGTACTTC	CASSAGTSGKETQYF
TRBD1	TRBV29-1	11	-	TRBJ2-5	TGCAGCGTCGAGGGGGCGGAGACCCAGTACTTC	CSVEGAETQYF
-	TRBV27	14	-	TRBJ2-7	TGTGCCAGCGGGGTCAACAGGGGGGGGAGAGAGCAGTACTTC	CASGVNRGGREQYF
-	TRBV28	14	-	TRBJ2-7	TGTGCCAGCATCCCGGCGGAAGGTGCCGGCGAGCAGTACTTC	CASIPAEGAGEQYF
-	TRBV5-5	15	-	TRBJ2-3	TGTGCCAGCATCACCCGGGGTAGAGCAACAGATACGCAGTATTTT	CASITRGRATDTQYF
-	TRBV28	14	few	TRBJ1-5	TGTGCCAGCAGTTGGGGGACACCAGATCAGCCCCAGCATTTT	CASSWGTPDQPQHF
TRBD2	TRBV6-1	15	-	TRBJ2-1	TGTGCCAGCACCTTAGCGGGAGGTTTCTACAATGAGCAGTTCTTC	CASTLAGGFYNEQFF
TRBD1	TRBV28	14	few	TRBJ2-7	TGTGCCAGCAGTCCCAATCAGGGGGCGTCTACGTGGTACTTC	CASSPNQGASTWYF
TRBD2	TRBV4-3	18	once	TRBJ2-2	TGCGCCAGCAGCCAAGATCCTAGCGGGGTAGCGAACACCGGGGAGCTGTTTTTT	CASSQDPSGVANTGELFF
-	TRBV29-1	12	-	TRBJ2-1	TGCAGCGTATTACAGGGTACGAGGGAGCAGTTCTTC	CSVLQGTREQFF
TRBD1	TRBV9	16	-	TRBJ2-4	TGTGCCAGCAGCAAGCGACAGGGCGAAGCCAAAAACATTCAGTACTTC	CASSKRQGEAKNIQYF
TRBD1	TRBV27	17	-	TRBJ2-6	TGTGCCAGCAGTTTAGTGTATTTCCGGGACAGGGGCATCGTCCTGACTTTC	CASSLVYFRDRGIVLTF
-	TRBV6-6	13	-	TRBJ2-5	TGTGCCAGCAGTTTTGCAGGCCAAGAGACCCAGTACTTC	CASSFAGQETQYF
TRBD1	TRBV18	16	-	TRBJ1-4	TGTGCCAGCTCACCGTACAGCCGGGACAGGGGAGAAAAACTGTTTTTT	CASSPYSRDRGEKLFF
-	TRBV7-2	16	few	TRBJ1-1	TGTGCCAGCAGCGAACAAACCGGGCAGGCAGGGACTGAAGCTTTCTTT	CASSEQTGQAGTEAFF
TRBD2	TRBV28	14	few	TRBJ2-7	TGTGCCAGCAGGCCGGGACTAGCGGGAATCGAGCAGTACTTC	CASRPGLAGIEQYF
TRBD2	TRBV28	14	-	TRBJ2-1	TGTGCCAGCATCCAGGGACTAGCGGTTAATGAGCAGTTCTTC	CASIQGLAVNEQFF
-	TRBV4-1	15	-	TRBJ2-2	TGCGCCAGCAGCCAAGGAGTGGCCCCAGGGGGGGAGCTGTTTTTT	CASSQGVAPGGELFF
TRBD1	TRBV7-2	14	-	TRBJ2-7	TGTGCCAGCAGCCTCCAGGGGGCCGGGTACGAGCAGTACTTC	CASSLQGAGYEQYF
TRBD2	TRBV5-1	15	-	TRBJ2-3	TGCGCCAGCAGCTTTATAGCGGGAGTTCGGGATACGCAGTATTTT	CASSFIAGVRDTQYF
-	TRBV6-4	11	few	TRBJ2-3	TGTGCCAGTGTTGGGCAGAATACGCAGTATTTT	CASVGQNTQYF